A selection of T cell receptor beta chains follows, all from one sample in a study of shared clonotypes between healthy human individuals. The table came from immunoSEQ multiplex PCR; TCRdb's copy has only in-frame clones and leaves some out. The data hold millions of clones, with about 92% observed a single time. The sequencing sample was made of naive CD8+ T cells from PBMCs. These receptors all come from a man between 18 and 35 years old in good health. Some clones in this sample may be carry-over from other donors' samples. Both conserved end residues are part of each CDR3. D genes are given only for firm matches. The size of a clone is reported for some rows only, either as once, few or many, or as a class for expanded clones.

size: -
D: -
V: TRBV10-3
J: TRBJ1-2
DNA: TGTGCCATCACCTCGGGGGCATTAGACTATGGCTACACCTTC
CDR3: CAITSGALDYGYTF

size: -
D: -
V: TRBV6-5
J: TRBJ2-7
DNA: TGTGCCAGCAGTTACAAAAGGGAGCAGTACTTC
CDR3: CASSYKREQYF

size: -
D: -
V: TRBV28
J: TRBJ2-2
DNA: TGTGCCAGCAGTCCCTTAGGCACCGGGGAGCTGTTTTTT
CDR3: CASSPLGTGELFF

size: -
D: TRBD1
V: TRBV4-1
J: TRBJ2-5
DNA: TGCGCCAGCAGCCCCCGGGACAGGGAAGAGACCCAGTACTTC
CDR3: CASSPRDREETQYF

size: -
D: -
V: TRBV6-1
J: TRBJ1-4
DNA: TGTGCCAGCAGTGGTTCCGAGTGGGCAACTAATGAAAAACTGTTTTTT
CDR3: CASSGSEWATNEKLFF

size: -
D: -
V: TRBV27
J: TRBJ2-1
DNA: TGTGCCAGCAGTCCCAATCGACGGGAGAGCTCCTACAATGAGCAGTTCTTC
CDR3: CASSPNRRESSYNEQFF

size: -
D: TRBD2
V: TRBV28
J: TRBJ2-5
DNA: TGTGCCAGCAGTTTACCGGCGGGGGAAGAGACCCAGTACTTC
CDR3: CASSLPAGEETQYF

size: -
D: TRBD2
V: TRBV7-9
J: TRBJ2-1
DNA: TGTGCCAGCAGCCAAGGCTATAGGGAGGGGAGGAATGAGCAGTTCTTC
CDR3: CASSQGYREGRNEQFF

size: -
D: -
V: TRBV4-3
J: TRBJ1-4
DNA: TGCGCCAGCAGCCAGGATGAAGGGTTTGGTGAAAAACTGTTTTTT
CDR3: CASSQDEGFGEKLFF

size: -
D: TRBD2
V: TRBV5-6
J: TRBJ2-2
DNA: TGTGCCAGCAGCTTGGTGGTGGGACTAGCCACCGGGGAGCTGTTTTTT
CDR3: CASSLVVGLATGELFF

size: -
D: -
V: TRBV28
J: TRBJ2-1
DNA: TGTGCCAGCAGTATAGACACCCTCGGAACCTACAATGAGCAGTTCTTC
CDR3: CASSIDTLGTYNEQFF

size: -
D: TRBD1
V: TRBV5-1
J: TRBJ1-1
DNA: TGCGCCAGCAGCTCTACAGACCGGGACAGTGAAGCTTTCTTT
CDR3: CASSSTDRDSEAFF

size: -
D: -
V: TRBV25-1
J: TRBJ1-2
DNA: TGTGCCAGCAGGGACAACGCCGGGGGGGGCTACACCTTC
CDR3: CASRDNAGGGYTF

size: -
D: -
V: TRBV15
J: TRBJ1-5
DNA: TGTGCCACCAGCAGAGTTTCATCCAATCAGCCCCAGCATTTT
CDR3: CATSRVSSNQPQHF

size: -
D: -
V: TRBV7-9
J: TRBJ2-1
DNA: TGTGCCAGCAGCTCTTCGACTGGGGGCCCCTACAATGAGCAGTTCTTC
CDR3: CASSSSTGGPYNEQFF

size: -
D: TRBD2
V: TRBV11-2
J: TRBJ2-7
DNA: TGTGCCAGCAGCTTAACAGGACTAGCGGGAGGGGAGCAGTACTTC
CDR3: CASSLTGLAGGEQYF

size: -
D: TRBD2
V: TRBV27
J: TRBJ2-7
DNA: TGTGCCAGCAGTTTATCTGTGGGAGGGCCGAGGGAGCAGTACTTC
CDR3: CASSLSVGGPREQYF

size: -
D: TRBD1
V: TRBV7-9
J: TRBJ1-3
DNA: TGTGCCAGCAGCGGACGATGGGACAGGAGCTCTGGAAACACCATATATTTT
CDR3: CASSGRWDRSSGNTIYF

size: -
D: TRBD2
V: TRBV2
J: TRBJ2-2
DNA: TGTGCCAGCCTTAGCGGGATGAACACCGGGGAGCTGTTTTTT
CDR3: CASLSGMNTGELFF

size: -
D: TRBD1
V: TRBV28
J: TRBJ1-4
DNA: TGTGCCAGCAGTCCTATAAGGGACAGTTATAATGAAAAACTGTTTTTT
CDR3: CASSPIRDSYNEKLFF

size: -
D: -
V: TRBV27
J: TRBJ1-4
DNA: TGTGCCAGCAGTTTATCGAAAGGCGGGCCCTACCGAAAACTGTTTTTT
CDR3: CASSLSKGGPYRKLFF

size: -
D: -
V: TRBV6-1
J: TRBJ2-7
DNA: TGTGCCAGCATACGGCGCTCCTACGAGCAGTACTTC
CDR3: CASIRRSYEQYF

size: -
D: -
V: TRBV5-5
J: TRBJ1-5
DNA: TGTGCCAGCAGCGTTCAGGCTTCGGATCAGCCCCAGCATTTT
CDR3: CASSVQASDQPQHF

size: -
D: -
V: TRBV5-6
J: TRBJ2-7
DNA: TGTGCCAGCAGCCCCCCAAGCGGAGAGCAGTACTTC
CDR3: CASSPPSGEQYF

size: -
D: -
V: TRBV5-5
J: TRBJ2-2
DNA: TGTGCCAGCATGCCGGGCACCGGGGAGCTGTTTTTT
CDR3: CASMPGTGELFF

size: -
D: TRBD2
V: TRBV29-1
J: TRBJ2-1
DNA: TGCAGCGCTCTAGCGGATTCAGAGTTCTTC
CDR3: CSALADSEFF

size: -
D: TRBD2
V: TRBV4-1
J: TRBJ2-5
DNA: TGCGCCAGCAGCCAAGCTACTGCGGGAGGGTCCCGAGAGACCCAGTACTTC
CDR3: CASSQATAGGSRETQYF

size: -
D: -
V: TRBV19
J: TRBJ1-2
DNA: TGTGCCAGCGAAACCACCCGGGGAGGGAGCTACACCTTC
CDR3: CASETTRGGSYTF

size: -
D: TRBD1
V: TRBV7-8
J: TRBJ2-7
DNA: TGTGCCAGCAGCTCCCGGACAGGGCCTATCTACGAGCAGTACTTC
CDR3: CASSSRTGPIYEQYF

size: once
D: -
V: TRBV27
J: TRBJ2-7
DNA: TGTGCCAGCAGTTTGGGGGAGACCTACGAGCAGTACTTC
CDR3: CASSLGETYEQYF

size: -
D: TRBD1
V: TRBV5-6
J: TRBJ2-5
DNA: TGTGCCAGCAGCTCATCCGGGACAGGGTTGGAGACCCAGTACTTC
CDR3: CASSSSGTGLETQYF

size: -
D: TRBD1
V: TRBV25-1
J: TRBJ2-4
DNA: TGTGCCAGGGCGAGACAGGGCAAGGGGACGGCCAAAAACATTCAGTACTTC
CDR3: CARARQGKGTAKNIQYF

size: -
D: -
V: TRBV4-2
J: TRBJ2-1
DNA: TGTGCCAGCAGCCAGGGAGCTAACCCTAACAATGAGCAGTTCTTC
CDR3: CASSQGANPNNEQFF

size: -
D: TRBD1
V: TRBV7-9
J: TRBJ2-7
DNA: TGTGCCAGCATTTGGTGGCCGGGACAGGGCTACGAGCAGTACTTC
CDR3: CASIWWPGQGYEQYF

size: -
D: -
V: TRBV28
J: TRBJ1-1
DNA: TGTGCCAGCAGTTTTCGGGTAGGAGGGACTGAAGCTTTCTTT
CDR3: CASSFRVGGTEAFF

size: -
D: -
V: TRBV4-3
J: TRBJ1-2
DNA: TGCGCCAGCAGCCCAAGTGGGAAACCCTACTATGGCTACACCTTC
CDR3: CASSPSGKPYYGYTF

size: once
D: TRBD1
V: TRBV12-5
J: TRBJ2-5
DNA: TGTGCTAGTGGTTTGGTACGAAGAACAGGGGGTGTATGGCAAGAGACCCAGTACTTC
CDR3: CASGLVRRTGGVWQETQYF

size: -
D: TRBD2
V: TRBV27
J: TRBJ2-1
DNA: TGTGCCAGCAGTTTATCGCTAGCGGGGATCGTGGGTGAGCAGTTCTTC
CDR3: CASSLSLAGIVGEQFF

size: few
D: -
V: TRBV11-2
J: TRBJ2-7
DNA: TGTGCCAGCAGCCGGGCCCAAACCTACGAGCAGTACTTC
CDR3: CASSRAQTYEQYF

size: -
D: TRBD1
V: TRBV7-8
J: TRBJ2-7
DNA: TGTGCCAGCAGCTTAGGAACCCCAACCGGGACAGGGGTATACGAGCAGTACTTC
CDR3: CASSLGTPTGTGVYEQYF

size: -
D: -
V: TRBV28
J: TRBJ1-2
DNA: TGTGCCAGCAGGGGGGCAGGGGAGGGTGGCTACACCTTC
CDR3: CASRGAGEGGYTF

size: few
D: -
V: TRBV7-8
J: TRBJ1-1
DNA: TGTGCCAGCAGACCTCTTGGATCTGAAGCTTTCTTT
CDR3: CASRPLGSEAFF

size: few
D: -
V: TRBV2
J: TRBJ1-2
DNA: TGTGCCAGCAGCGTCACCGGGAAGTTGGGCTACACCTTC
CDR3: CASSVTGKLGYTF

size: -
D: TRBD1
V: TRBV6-1
J: TRBJ2-7
DNA: TGTGCCAGCAGTGAAGGACAGGGGGAGTCCTACGAGCAGTACTTC
CDR3: CASSEGQGESYEQYF

size: -
D: TRBD2
V: TRBV19
J: TRBJ2-7
DNA: TGTGCCAGTAGTCTCACGACTAGCGGGTATGCCGAGCAGTACTTC
CDR3: CASSLTTSGYAEQYF

size: -
D: -
V: TRBV29-1
J: TRBJ1-2
DNA: TGCAGCGCCCTAACAGGTTTATATGGCTACACCTTC
CDR3: CSALTGLYGYTF

size: -
D: TRBD1
V: TRBV19
J: TRBJ1-5
DNA: TGTGCCAGTAGTATTAGGGACAGGGTTTCCAGCAATCAGCCCCAGCATTTT
CDR3: CASSIRDRVSSNQPQHF